What follows describes a single T cell receptor (beta chain). One end of the junction does not line up with germline, which may come from a read error. This record comes from a study of blood T cell repertoires in COVID-19. On the study more broadly: COVID-19 samples, acute and convalescent, were from the United States, Italy and Spain.

The germline V gene encodes CDR1 SEHNR and CDR2 FQNEAQ (reference sequence). This CDR3 comprises 16 residues. Repertoires were generated with immunoSEQ multiplex PCR, while TCRdb's copy carries only in-frame clones and drops some. The table includes 150,000 to 180,000 clones, 80% detected once. Material: peripheral blood. This sequence joins TRBV7-9 and TRBJ2-2; D is possibly TRBD2 (5 bases). The receptor comes from a man aged 55 to 70 with acute or convalescent COVID-19. The CDR3, as DNA: TGTGCCAGCAGCTCCAACCGGGGTATGGAACACCGGGGAGCTGTTTTT. Protein: CASSSNRGMEHRGAVF.